This record concerns one T cell receptor beta chain sequence. Its specific antigen is unknown. No base-level quality is on record; no much larger clone is a single base apart. TCR CDR3 regions were amplified from genomic DNA by multiplex PCR using the deep immunoSEQ assay. Genomic DNA extracted from each cell subset was distributed evenly over all wells of several immunoSEQ 96-well plates, and each plate served as one replicate. Each replicate PCR for sorted subsets received about 210 ng genomic DNA, equal to tens of thousands of T cell genomes. Purified libraries were quantified with a Qubit 3.0 fluorometer, sized on a Bioanalyzer 2100, and re-quantified with the KAPA Library Quantification kit. Every immunoSEQ 96-well plate was sequenced on a separate single-read 150-cycle Illumina NextSeq 550 flow cell. Under the source paper's analysis protocol: Because the immunoSEQ output held only junctional sequences and lacked quality scores, the filtering could not match the filtering applied to full-length reads. To assign V/J genes and CDR3, sequences were annotated against IMGT germline references using PyIR, a Python wrapper for IgBLAST v1.9. Reads with weak V/J assignments (E-value above 1e-6), missing CDR3, stop codons, out-of-frame junctions, or ambiguous translated residues were removed. V3J clonotypes were defined as sequences sharing the same inferred V gene, J gene, and CDR3 amino acid sequence. The percentage overlap between two repertoires was calculated by dividing the number of shared unique clonotypes by the size of the smaller repertoire. Repertoire richness was assessed with RTK rarefaction, the Chao1 estimator, and Recon v2.1 estimates of unobserved clonotypes. Generation probabilities were computed with OLGA for all TCRbeta clonotypes obtained by the gDNA method from several donors. TCRdb took over this immuneACCESS table, retaining in-frame rearrangements with V and J assigned. Such tables are incomplete; in checked studies, under half of the missing clones stem from an unresolved V gene, and the remainder is unexplained. V, J and clone size are those of that table, while D and trimming were read from the DNA. The table for this sample lists about 2 million clones; about 95% of them were counted only once. The ten largest clones capture roughly 1% of the sample.

The sample is drawn from a study of shared clonotypes between healthy human individuals (dated by TCRdb to the early 2020s). Notes on the research overall: The cohort comprised two women and a few men aged 18 to 49 years. Between about 0.8 and 9 billion PBMCs per donor were obtained by leukapheresis. Different laboratories and diverse techniques were used to prepare libraries and sequence TCR repertoires, to increase sequencing depth and limit assay-specific biases. Per donor, three plates each were used for CD4 naive and CD4 memory, two for CD8 naive, and one for CD8 memory. Blood TCR repertoires of roughly 5 healthy adults were deeply sequenced to estimate repertoire size and the extent of clonotype sharing between individuals.

CD8 naive samples consisted of CD45RO-negative cells that were positively selected for CCR7, yielding a CD45RA+CCR7+ population without TemRA cells. The donors were healthy, HIV-negative adults who had no recently reported acute infections or vaccinations. Every donor was a Caucasian adult residing in Nashville, Tennessee, USA. Blood was collected by leukapheresis, and PBMCs were isolated by Ficoll-Histopaque density gradient centrifugation and then cryopreserved in liquid nitrogen vapor phase. Analytical flow cytometry was used to check the purity and quantity of every magnetically sorted T cell population. Each sorted fraction had its genomic DNA isolated and then quantified by UV absorbance on a Nanodrop 2000c. Findings and caveats that apply to the study as a whole: Sampling was restricted to blood, and TCR repertoires in tissue are likely to differ from TCR repertoires in blood. Compared with non-shared clonotypes, clonotypes shared by all four sorted-subset donors had higher generation probabilities. When several donors were compared, the shared fraction of clonotypes was approximately 5% for naive CD4, approximately 3.3% for naive CD8, 2.3% for memory CD4, and less than 0.5% for memory CD8. Even with the large sequencing depth, rarefaction of the sorted-subset datasets indicated that sequencing was incomplete. Pairwise subsampling led to the expectation that sequencing depth would affect the degree of clonotype sharing among donors. Naive subsets generally had larger estimated clonotype richness than memory subsets. Because the study included a small number of donors, the genetic and exposure-history diversity represented was limited.

This receptor was obtained from a man younger than 35 in good health. The sequencing input was naive CD8+ T cells sorted from blood. The intended sense of this specimen's cell subset or site label: CD45RA+CCR7+.

The CDR3 region has the sequence CASSLHGGGDEKLFF. The DNA sequence follows: TGTGCCAGCAGCTTGCACGGAGGAGGGGATGAAAAACTGTTTTTT. The sequence is built from TRBV5-6 and TRBJ1-4; 5 matching bases give a weak D call of TRBD1. Reading from cysteine to phenylalanine, the CDR3 counts 15 amino acids. The retained sequence is limited to the CDR3, 45 bases, with the frame set at the first base. V loses 1 base, J loses 6 bases, and the germline ends lie 13 bases apart. Taken from the germline V gene, the CDR1 and CDR2 loops are SGHDT and YYEEEE.